This T cell receptor (beta chain) was obtained from a study of long-term antiretroviral therapy in people with HIV. Overall study results and limits: Relative to transplant donor controls, diversity remained lower despite increasing after ART. The clones with expansion before ART were dominant in the repertoire at all time points. Repertoires in HIV (unlike those of controls) had narrower CDR3 length ranges.

Every specimen provided about 1-10 million cryopreserved PBMC before DNA extraction took place. This was the immunoSEQ v3.0 assay at survey level. Using immunoSEQ multiplex PCR, the repertoire was profiled, and TCRdb retains in-frame clones only, with some absent. The profile shows approximately 17,000 clones, 70% to 90% of them singletons. Points on this clone: The antigen remains undetermined.

Germline V gene data show CDR1 as SEHNR and CDR2 as FQNEAQ (reference sequence). The V end was cut by 1 base, the J end by 0 bases, with 7 bases between. This CDR3 comprises 15 residues. This chain uses TRBV7-9 with TRBJ2-1, with D hard to call. This specimen consisted of unsorted PBMCs, obtained 0.6 years after starting antiretroviral therapy. The sequence was collected from a woman aged 18-35 years with HIV. CDR3 sequence reads: CASSLGVSSYNEQFF. DNA for the CDR3: TGTGCCAGCAGCTTAGGAGTTAGCTCCTACAATGAGCAGTTCTTC.